This TCR beta chain was observed in a study of cytomegalovirus exposure and HLA in healthy donors. Study-level background: Previous work identified 120 million or so unique TCR beta sequences from approximately 190 million T cells. Most donors, just over 80% of several hundred genotyped, fell in the Caucasian-associated ancestry cluster.

Germline V gene lookup returns CDR1 SGHAT and CDR2 FQDESV (reference sequence). The CDR3 has 14 residues. Trimming stripped 1 base from V and 4 bases from J, with 10 bases between. Primers: 60 Vbeta forward and 13 Jbeta reverse. In the original analysis: Tens of millions of unique TCR beta chains, some 10 million of them shared, were counted by a later analysis. Data came from immunoSEQ multiplex PCR; TCRdb stores just in-frame clones and leaves some out. V and J calls and clone size come straight from that table; D and trimming were deduced from the DNA. The sample has 90,000 to 150,000 clones, roughly 76% seen once. Broader study findings: Later analysis suggested links between common viral pathogens and several top significant clusters.

On this clone: What it binds is unknown.

The chain uses TRBV11-1 and TRBJ1-2; D call uncertain. Material: PBMCs. The clonotype originates from a woman aged 40 to 49 in good health and CMV-seropositive. The CDR3 reads CASSLDSSIYGYTF. For the CDR3, the DNA is TGTGCCAGCAGCTTAGATTCCTCTATCTATGGCTACACCTTC. The whole variable domain, remainder taken from reference TRBV11-1 and TRBJ1-2, is EAEVAQSPRYKITEKSQAVAFWCDPISGHATLYWYRQILGQGPELLVQFQDESVVDDSQLPKDRFSAERLKGVDSTLKIQPAELGDSAMYLCASSLDSSIYGYTFGSGTRLTVV.